These T cell receptor beta chains were read from a single sample in a study of T-cell memory formation after mild COVID-19. TCRdb recomputed calls from the 5' RACE reads with MiXCR, one row per CDR3 protein. The table shows about 180,000 distinct CDR3 sequences, with 16% occurring only once. The sample was PBMCs or a T cell subset sorted from them (not recorded which). These receptors all stem from an adult woman who had mild COVID-19 (a few samples of this study predate the infection). Cell type and time point are not known. Each CDR3 is given with its conserved first and last residue. D genes are given only for firm matches. A row's size may be missing; if present it is once, few, many or a size class.

J	D	size	V	length	CDR3	DNA
TRBJ2-1	TRBD2	few	TRBV5-1	16	CASSLAPSAGGNEQFF	TGCGCCAGCAGCTTGGCCCCGAGCGCGGGGGGCAATGAGCAGTTCTTC
TRBJ2-1	.	many	TRBV20-1	14	CSARDQGLYNEQFF	TGCAGTGCTAGAGACCAGGGCCTCTACAATGAGCAGTTCTTC
TRBJ2-1	TRBD1	.	TRBV20-1	15	CSARDAGTGLNEQFF	TGCAGTGCTAGAGATGCCGGGACAGGGCTCAATGAGCAGTTCTTC
TRBJ2-7	TRBD2	.	TRBV4-1	15	CASSQLAGGPYEQYF	TGCGCCAGCAGCCAATTAGCGGGGGGCCCCTACGAGCAGTACTTC
TRBJ2-3	.	few	TRBV5-1	14	CASSPADSRDTQYF	TGCGCCAGCAGCCCGGCGGACTCCAGGGATACGCAGTATTTT
TRBJ1-4	TRBD1	few	TRBV12-3/TRBV12-4	13	CASSPDRVEKLFF	TGTGCCAGCAGTCCGGACAGGGTTGAAAAACTGTTTTTT
TRBJ2-3	TRBD2	few	TRBV12-3/TRBV12-4	16	CASTPRTGGPGDTQYF	TGTGCCAGCACCCCCCGGACGGGAGGGCCCGGAGATACGCAGTATTTT
TRBJ2-3	.	many	TRBV5-1	13	CASRPGTMDTQYF	TGCGCCAGCAGGCCGGGGACGATGGATACGCAGTATTTT
TRBJ2-7	TRBD2	few	TRBV12-3/TRBV12-4	14	CASSAGDYSYEQYF	TGTGCCAGCAGTGCGGGGGATTACTCCTACGAGCAGTACTTC
TRBJ2-3	.	many	TRBV7-2	13	CASSLQGVDTQYF	TGTGCCAGCAGCCTACAGGGCGTGGATACGCAGTATTTT
TRBJ2-1	.	.	TRBV14	15	CASSRQRSSYNEQFF	TGTGCCAGCAGCCGGCAGAGGAGTTCCTACAATGAGCAGTTCTTC
TRBJ1-2	TRBD1	.	TRBV18	13	CASSTTGGEGYTF	TGTGCCAGCTCAACGACAGGGGGCGAGGGCTACACCTTC
TRBJ2-3	.	few	TRBV9	17	CASSASLWTGAGDTQYF	TGTGCCAGCAGCGCGAGCCTTTGGACAGGAGCGGGGGATACGCAGTATTTT
TRBJ1-2	.	.	TRBV14	14	CASSLTAGPYGYTF	TGTGCCAGCAGCCTTACCGCGGGTCCCTATGGCTACACCTTC
TRBJ1-2	.	few	TRBV19	16	CASSNQIQGTDYGYTF	TGTGCCAGTAGTAACCAAATCCAAGGGACGGACTATGGCTACACCTTC
TRBJ2-7	TRBD2	.	TRBV3-1	19	CASSQARPGTSGRSYEQYF	TGTGCCAGCAGCCAAGCCCGACCCGGGACTAGCGGGAGGTCGTACGAGCAGTACTTC
TRBJ2-1	.	.	TRBV21-1	15	CASSKDGLADNEQFF	TGTGCCAGCAGCAAAGATGGACTAGCGGACAATGAGCAGTTCTTC
TRBJ2-1	.	few	TRBV11-3	11	CASSLVSEQFF	TGTGCCAGCAGCTTAGTCTCGGAGCAGTTCTTC
TRBJ2-7	TRBD1	.	TRBV5-1	13	CASSTGTGHEQYF	TGCGCCAGCAGCACGGGGACAGGGCACGAGCAGTACTTC
TRBJ1-5	TRBD1	.	TRBV20-1	12	CSAKTGSEPQHF	TGCAGTGCTAAGACAGGGTCGGAGCCCCAGCATTTT
TRBJ1-1	.	once	TRBV5-1	13	CASRLTGFTEAFF	TGCGCCAGCAGACTGACAGGTTTCACTGAAGCTTTCTTT
TRBJ1-1	TRBD1	.	TRBV7-2	16	CASSWTGSRMNTEAFF	TGTGCCAGCAGCTGGACAGGTTCGCGGATGAACACTGAAGCTTTCTTT
TRBJ2-2	.	.	TRBV5-1	15	CASSTGTSPPGELFF	TGCGCCAGCAGCACCGGGACATCCCCACCCGGGGAGCTGTTTTTT
TRBJ2-7	TRBD1	many	TRBV12-3/TRBV12-4	15	CASSPDRGLSYEQYF	TGTGCCAGCAGTCCGGACAGGGGGCTGTCCTACGAGCAGTACTTC
TRBJ2-7	.	few	TRBV19	14	CASSRQTGPYEQYF	TGTGCCAGTAGTCGCCAGACTGGCCCCTACGAGCAGTACTTC